Listed below are T cell receptor beta chains from one sample, sequenced in a study of identical twins. One entry per CDR3 protein, called by TCRdb with MiXCR from the 5' RACE reads. Seen here are approximately 550,000 distinct CDR3 sequences, approximately 20% observed once, and the top ten hold roughly 0.5%. These data were also reused for a study on yellow fever vaccine responses in identical twins.

Sequencing was performed on CD4+ T cells sorted from blood. These receptors came from a young woman in good health. Both conserved end residues are part of each CDR3.

V gene: TRBV3-1
CDR3 protein: CASSHDGGSPLHF

V gene: TRBV18
CDR3 protein: CASSPDWTSGAETQYF

V gene: TRBV20-1
CDR3 protein: CSANRDRGYGYTF

V gene: TRBV28
CDR3 protein: CASSLGSSGRSAYEQYF

V gene: TRBV7-2
CDR3 protein: CASGSLGGSPLHF

V gene: TRBV20-1
CDR3 protein: CSARLYLNTEAFF

V gene: TRBV7-2
CDR3 protein: CASSLDVTSSGELFF

V gene: TRBV29-1
CDR3 protein: CSVGDSPEGGYTF

V gene: TRBV20-1
CDR3 protein: CSARGSSRKVDEQFF

V gene: TRBV4-1
CDR3 protein: CASRSGGPNTEAFF

V gene: TRBV28
CDR3 protein: CASSFPPWDSGANVLTF

V gene: TRBV20-1
CDR3 protein: CSARDRRVNTGELFF

V gene: TRBV29-1
CDR3 protein: CSVSLGEQFF

V gene: TRBV4-1
CDR3 protein: CASSQDRGNIQPQETQYF

V gene: TRBV4-1
CDR3 protein: CASSQDATLYQPQHF

V gene: TRBV5-1
CDR3 protein: CASSPERGLAAYEQYF

V gene: TRBV7-9
CDR3 protein: CASSLSVGLAYEQYF

V gene: TRBV7-2
CDR3 protein: CASSSTDRAYNEQFF

V gene: TRBV11-2
CDR3 protein: CASSFRGTSGGYNEQFF

V gene: TRBV2
CDR3 protein: CASSERGSPYGYTF

V gene: TRBV5-1
CDR3 protein: CASSFWTGMETQYF

V gene: TRBV10-1
CDR3 protein: CASGSGTTATQYF

V gene: TRBV5-1
CDR3 protein: CASSIPGTNNYGYTF

V gene: TRBV5-1
CDR3 protein: CASYRDRGMANPSYNEQFF

V gene: TRBV28
CDR3 protein: CASSHPLGGELFF

V gene: TRBV7-2
CDR3 protein: CASSTNIDNEQFF

V gene: TRBV6-1
CDR3 protein: CASSDGSGGTYEQFF

V gene: TRBV3-1
CDR3 protein: CASSGGLAGNTGELFF

V gene: TRBV11-2
CDR3 protein: CASSLPNEQFF

V gene: TRBV18
CDR3 protein: CASSPPGQGAYGYTF

V gene: TRBV7-6
CDR3 protein: CASTLWGGGYGEQFF

V gene: TRBV5-1
CDR3 protein: CASSGPGQSSYEQYF

V gene: TRBV5-6
CDR3 protein: CASSSRRGEKLFF

V gene: TRBV14
CDR3 protein: CASSPILAGELFF

V gene: TRBV28
CDR3 protein: CASSFSSSGRRGSYNEQFF

V gene: TRBV12-3/TRBV12-4
CDR3 protein: CASSLDRGNNQPQHF

V gene: TRBV28
CDR3 protein: CASSQAPFDEFF

V gene: TRBV5-1
CDR3 protein: CASSLQQAKTGELFF

V gene: TRBV20-1
CDR3 protein: CSARSRLAGGADTQYF

V gene: TRBV6-1
CDR3 protein: CASSENPFSQPQHF

V gene: TRBV5-1
CDR3 protein: CASSTATREGEQYF

V gene: TRBV28
CDR3 protein: CASSFAGRFTGELFF

V gene: TRBV7-8
CDR3 protein: CASSLVVAGVTYNEQFF

V gene: TRBV6-5
CDR3 protein: CASSYRGQLLNYGYTF

V gene: TRBV14
CDR3 protein: CASSQVRGTGRNMNTEAFF

V gene: TRBV6-2/TRBV6-3
CDR3 protein: CASTDEWNTGELFF

V gene: TRBV15
CDR3 protein: CATSRDMGLGTEAFF

V gene: TRBV2
CDR3 protein: CASSASSYEQYF

V gene: TRBV6-5
CDR3 protein: CASSYSAGLDPRAGELFF

V gene: TRBV6-1
CDR3 protein: CASSEFYEQYF

V gene: TRBV4-1
CDR3 protein: CASSQDQAGQGSEKLFF

V gene: TRBV7-2
CDR3 protein: CASSLAVGFYEQFF

V gene: TRBV20-1
CDR3 protein: CSAGGHNNEQFF

V gene: TRBV5-1
CDR3 protein: CASKRTWQDNNEQYF

V gene: TRBV7-2
CDR3 protein: CASTRLEQIFGTGELFF

V gene: TRBV2
CDR3 protein: CASSEATGPYNEQFF

V gene: TRBV20-1
CDR3 protein: CSARVSQGANYGYTF

V gene: TRBV5-6
CDR3 protein: CASSRRGASYNEQFF

V gene: TRBV5-1
CDR3 protein: CASSVTSGGNTNTGELFF